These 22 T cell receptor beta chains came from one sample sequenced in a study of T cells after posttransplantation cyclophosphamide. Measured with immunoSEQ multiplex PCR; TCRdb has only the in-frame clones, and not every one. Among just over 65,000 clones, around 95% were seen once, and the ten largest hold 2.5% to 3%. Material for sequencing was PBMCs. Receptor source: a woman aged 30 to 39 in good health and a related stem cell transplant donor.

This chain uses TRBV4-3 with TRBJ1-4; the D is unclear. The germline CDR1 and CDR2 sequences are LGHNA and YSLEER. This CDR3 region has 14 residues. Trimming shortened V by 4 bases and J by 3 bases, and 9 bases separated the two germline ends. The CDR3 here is CASSPGEANEKLFF. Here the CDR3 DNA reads TGCGCCAGCAGCCCTGGTGAGGCTAATGAAAAACTGTTTTTT.

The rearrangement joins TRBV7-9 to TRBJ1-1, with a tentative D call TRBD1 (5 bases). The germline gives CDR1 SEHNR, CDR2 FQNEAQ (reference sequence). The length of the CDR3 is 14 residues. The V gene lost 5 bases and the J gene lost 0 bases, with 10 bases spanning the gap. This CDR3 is CASSTDTMNTEAFF. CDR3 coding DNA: TGTGCCAGCAGCACGGACACTATGAACACTGAAGCTTTCTTT.

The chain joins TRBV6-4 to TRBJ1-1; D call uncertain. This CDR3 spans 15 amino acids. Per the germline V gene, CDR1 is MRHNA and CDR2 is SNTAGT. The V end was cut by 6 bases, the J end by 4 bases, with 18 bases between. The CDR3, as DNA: TGTGCCAGCAGACCCGAGTGGGGAATGGGCACTGAAGCTTTCTTT. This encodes CASRPEWGMGTEAFF.

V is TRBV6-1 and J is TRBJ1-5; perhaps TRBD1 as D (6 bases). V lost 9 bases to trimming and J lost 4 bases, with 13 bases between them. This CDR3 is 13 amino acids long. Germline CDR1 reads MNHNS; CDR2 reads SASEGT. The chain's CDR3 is CASSGTRNQPQHF. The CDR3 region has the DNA TGTGCCAGTTCCGGGACAAGAAATCAGCCCCAGCATTTT.

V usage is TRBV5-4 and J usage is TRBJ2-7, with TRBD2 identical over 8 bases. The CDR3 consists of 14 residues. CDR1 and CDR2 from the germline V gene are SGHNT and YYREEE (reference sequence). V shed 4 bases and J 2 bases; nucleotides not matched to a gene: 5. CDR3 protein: CASSLDGGAYEQYF. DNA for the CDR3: TGTGCCAGCAGCCTCGACGGGGGGGCCTACGAGCAGTACTTC.

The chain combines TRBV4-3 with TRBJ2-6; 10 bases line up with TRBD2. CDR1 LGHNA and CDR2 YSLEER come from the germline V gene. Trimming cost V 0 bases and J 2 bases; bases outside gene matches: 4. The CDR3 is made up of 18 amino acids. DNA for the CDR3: TGCGCCAGCAGCCAAGATCCAGCGGGGGGGACTGGGGCCAACGTCCTGACTTTC. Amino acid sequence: CASSQDPAGGTGANVLTF.

The CDR3: CASWDLQGTEAFF. In DNA form, the CDR3 reads TGTGCCTCATGGGATCTACAGGGTACTGAAGCTTTCTTT. V usage is TRBV19 and J usage is TRBJ1-1, with D perhaps TRBD1 (6 bases). The V and J ends lost 11 bases and 5 bases respectively, with 18 bases between them. The germline CDR1 and CDR2 sequences are LNHDA and SQIVND (reference sequence). The CDR3 has 13 residues.

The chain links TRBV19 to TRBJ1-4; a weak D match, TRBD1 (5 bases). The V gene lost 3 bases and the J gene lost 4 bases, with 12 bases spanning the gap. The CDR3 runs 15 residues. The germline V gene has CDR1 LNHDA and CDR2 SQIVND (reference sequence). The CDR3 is CASSMIQGLNEKLFF. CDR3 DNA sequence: TGTGCCAGTAGTATGATCCAGGGCCTTAATGAAAAACTGTTTTTT.

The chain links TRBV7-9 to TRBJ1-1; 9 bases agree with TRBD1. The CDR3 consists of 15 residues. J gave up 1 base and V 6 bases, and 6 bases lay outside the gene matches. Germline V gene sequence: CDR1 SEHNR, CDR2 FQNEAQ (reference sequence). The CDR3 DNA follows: TGTGCCAGCAGACCAACGGGACAGGGGAACACTGAAGCTTTCTTT. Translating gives CASRPTGQGNTEAFF. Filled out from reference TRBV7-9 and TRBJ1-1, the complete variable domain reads DTGVSQNPRHKITKRGQNVTFRCDPISEHNRLYWYRQTLGQGPEFLTYFQNEAQLEKSRLLSDRFSAERPKGSFSTLEIQRTEQGDSAMYLCASRPTGQGNTEAFFGQGTRLTVV.

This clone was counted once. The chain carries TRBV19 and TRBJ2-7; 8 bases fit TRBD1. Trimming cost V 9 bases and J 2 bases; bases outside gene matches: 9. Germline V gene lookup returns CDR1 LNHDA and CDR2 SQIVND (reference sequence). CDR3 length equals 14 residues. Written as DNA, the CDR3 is TGTGCCAGCGCCTTGACAGGGGACACCTACGAGCAGTACTTC. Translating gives CASALTGDTYEQYF.

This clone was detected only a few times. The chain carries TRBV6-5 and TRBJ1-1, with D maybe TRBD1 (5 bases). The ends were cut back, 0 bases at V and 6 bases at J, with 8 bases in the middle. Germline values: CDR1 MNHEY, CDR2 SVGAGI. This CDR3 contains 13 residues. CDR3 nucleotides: TGTGCCAGCAGTTACTCTCGGGGCCCTGAAGCTTTCTTT. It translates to CASSYSRGPEAFF.

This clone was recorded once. The CDR3 DNA reads as TGCGCCAGCAGCCAAGCATTTAGCGGGGGGGTCCGAGAGACCCAGTACTTC. It encodes CASSQAFSGGVRETQYF. The V and J genes are TRBV4-3 and TRBJ2-5, with 11 bases lining up with TRBD2. This CDR3 region has 17 residues. The junction had 8 bases not matched to a gene; V was cut back by 1 base and J by 4 bases. Germline V gene data show CDR1 as LGHNA and CDR2 as YSLEER.

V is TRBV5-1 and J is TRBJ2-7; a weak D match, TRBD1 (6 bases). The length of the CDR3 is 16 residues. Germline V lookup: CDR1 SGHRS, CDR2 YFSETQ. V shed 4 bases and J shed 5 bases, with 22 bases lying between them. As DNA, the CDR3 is TGCGCCAGCAGCACCCTTACCGGGACAAGAGATCACGAGCAGTACTTC. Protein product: CASSTLTGTRDHEQYF.

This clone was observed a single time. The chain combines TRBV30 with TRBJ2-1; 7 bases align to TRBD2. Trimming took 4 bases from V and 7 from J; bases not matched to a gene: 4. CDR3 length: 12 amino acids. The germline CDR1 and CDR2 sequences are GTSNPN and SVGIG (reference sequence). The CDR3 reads CAWNGGRNEQFF. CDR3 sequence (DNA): TGTGCCTGGAACGGGGGGAGGAATGAGCAGTTCTTC.

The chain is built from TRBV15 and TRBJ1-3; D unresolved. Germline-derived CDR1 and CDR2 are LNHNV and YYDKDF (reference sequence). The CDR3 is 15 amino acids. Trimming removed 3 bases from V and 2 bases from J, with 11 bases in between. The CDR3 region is CATSSARAPGNTIYF. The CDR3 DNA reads TGTGCCACCAGCAGCGCTAGGGCACCTGGAAACACCATATATTTT.

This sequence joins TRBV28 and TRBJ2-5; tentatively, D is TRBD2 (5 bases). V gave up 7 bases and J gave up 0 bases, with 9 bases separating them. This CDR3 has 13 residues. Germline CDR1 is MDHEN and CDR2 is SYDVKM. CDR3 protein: CASIRGDQETQYF. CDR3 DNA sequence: TGTGCCAGCATACGGGGAGACCAAGAGACCCAGTACTTC. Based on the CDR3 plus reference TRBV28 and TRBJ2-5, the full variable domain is DVKVTQSSRYLVKRTGEKVFLECVQDMDHENMFWYRQDPGLGLRLIYFSYDVKMKEKGDIPEGYSVSREKKERFSLILESASTNQTSMYLCASIRGDQETQYFGPGTRLLVL.

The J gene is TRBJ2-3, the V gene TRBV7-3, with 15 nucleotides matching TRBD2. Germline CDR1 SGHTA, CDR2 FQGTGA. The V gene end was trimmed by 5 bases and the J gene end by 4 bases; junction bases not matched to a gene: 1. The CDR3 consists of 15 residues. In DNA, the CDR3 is TGTGCCAGCAGCCGGACTAGCGGGGGGGCAGATACGCAGTATTTT. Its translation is CASSRTSGGADTQYF.

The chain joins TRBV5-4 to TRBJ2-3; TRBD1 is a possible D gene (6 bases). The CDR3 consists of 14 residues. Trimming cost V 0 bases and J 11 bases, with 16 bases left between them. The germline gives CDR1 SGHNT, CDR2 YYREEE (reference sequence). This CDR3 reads CASSLEGVAHGQYF. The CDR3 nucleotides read TGTGCCAGCAGCTTGGAGGGGGTGGCACATGGGCAGTATTTT. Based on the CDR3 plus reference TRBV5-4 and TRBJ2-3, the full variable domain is ETGVTQSPTHLIKTRGQQVTLRCSSQSGHNTVSWYQQALGQGPQFIFQYYREEENGRGNFPPRFSGLQFPNYSSELNVNALELDDSALYLCASSLEGVAHGQYFGPGTRLTVL.

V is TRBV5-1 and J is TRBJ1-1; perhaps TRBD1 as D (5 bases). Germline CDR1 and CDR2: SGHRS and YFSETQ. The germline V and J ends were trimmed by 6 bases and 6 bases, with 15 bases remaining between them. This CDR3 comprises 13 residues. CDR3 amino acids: CASIPWGGAEAFF. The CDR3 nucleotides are TGCGCCAGCATCCCTTGGGGCGGAGCTGAAGCTTTCTTT.

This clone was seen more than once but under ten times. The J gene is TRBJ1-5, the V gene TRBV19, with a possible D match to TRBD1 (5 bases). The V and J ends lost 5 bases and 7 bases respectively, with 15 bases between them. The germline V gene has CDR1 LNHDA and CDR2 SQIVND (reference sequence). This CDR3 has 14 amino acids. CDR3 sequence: CASSPSRGYQPQHF. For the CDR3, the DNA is TGTGCCAGTAGTCCTTCTCGGGGGTACCAGCCCCAGCATTTT. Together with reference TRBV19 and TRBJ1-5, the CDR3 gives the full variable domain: DGGITQSPKYLFRKEGQNVTLSCEQNLNHDAMYWYRQDPGQGLRLIYYSQIVNDFQKGDIAEGYSVSREKKESFPLTVTSAQKNPTAFYLCASSPSRGYQPQHFGDGTRLSIL.

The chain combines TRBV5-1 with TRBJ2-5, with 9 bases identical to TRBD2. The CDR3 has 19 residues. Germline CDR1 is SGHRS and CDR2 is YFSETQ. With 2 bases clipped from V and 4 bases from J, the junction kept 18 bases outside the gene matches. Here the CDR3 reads CASSLAVTGGGASLETQYF. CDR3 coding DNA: TGCGCCAGCAGCTTAGCAGTCACTGGCGGGGGGGCCAGTTTAGAGACCCAGTACTTC.

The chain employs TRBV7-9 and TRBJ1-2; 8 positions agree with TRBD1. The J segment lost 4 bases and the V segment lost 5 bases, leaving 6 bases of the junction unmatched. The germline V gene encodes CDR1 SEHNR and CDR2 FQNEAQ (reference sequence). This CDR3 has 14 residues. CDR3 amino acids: CASSTPGQVYGYTF. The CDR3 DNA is TGTGCCAGCAGCACTCCGGGACAGGTCTATGGCTACACCTTC.